These T cell receptor beta chains were read from a single sample in a study of CD4 and CD8 cells across lung adenocarcinoma regions. TCRdb used MiXCR to reprocess the PCR reads, holding one entry per CDR3 protein. The profile shows fewer than 30,000 distinct CDR3 sequences, 53% of them singletons. The sample was CD8+ T cells from the center of a lung tumor. The receptors originated from a male donor with lung adenocarcinoma. The CD4 and CD8 labels of this study may be unreliable. Both conserved end residues are part of each CDR3. The D gene is left open where the match is weak.

>TRBJ2-5|-|TRBV10-2|14
CAGRRGQDQDTQYF
>TRBJ2-4|-|TRBV6-1|16
CASRQTRMSRKDTQYF
>TRBJ1-6|-|TRBV27|15
CASSLTGVGYSPLHF
>TRBJ2-7|-|TRBV7-2|16
CASSLAEGAPPYEQYF
>TRBJ2-3|TRBD2|TRBV10-3|17
CAISDPPGRVNADTQYF
>TRBJ2-4|-|TRBV6-1|17
CASSGDPGVSAKNTQYF
>TRBJ2-5|-|TRBV10-1|17
CASTTDRRGLAKKTQYF
>TRBJ2-3|-|TRBV3-1|17
CASSQRIRTTGTDTQYF
>TRBJ2-4|TRBD2|TRBV6-1|16
CVSREAGGGAKNTQYF
>TRBJ1-2|TRBD1|TRBV20-1|14
CSARVTGGNYGYTF
>TRBJ2-3|-|TRBV6-5|12
CASSLRGDTQYF
>TRBJ2-5|TRBD1|TRBV4-1|15
CAGGQGGRDPDTQYF
>-|TRBD2|TRBV6-1|16
CASRGAGGGVEDTQYF
>TRBJ2-3|-|TRBV7-2|15
CASSSGSCYKDTQYF
>TRBJ2-5|-|TRBV27|15
CASSLSIGSGETQYF
>TRBJ1-2|-|TRBV27|11
CASSSGYGYTF
>TRBJ2-1|-|TRBV10-1|15
CASSEEGPRGHEQFF
>-|-|TRBV10-1|15
CARGDGGRDEETQYF
>TRBJ2-1|-|TRBV7-8|15
CASSLEGYKGNEQFF
>TRBJ2-5|-|TRBV11-1|12
CASSFQQETQYF
>TRBJ2-3|-|TRBV5-6|15
CASSFDSLGTDTQYF
>TRBJ2-5|-|TRBV27|16
CASRGRGGSAKEIQYF
>TRBJ2-4|-|TRBV10-1|15
CASGERLWAKNIQYF
>TRBJ2-3|-|TRBV6-1|16
CASGGAGAGDRETQYF
>TRBJ2-3|TRBD2|TRBV4-2|17
CASSQFGSSGLTDTQYF
>-|-|TRBV30|13
CAWSVLFLNEQYF
>TRBJ2-5|TRBD2|TRBV9|15
CASSFRGVEQETQYF
>TRBJ2-7|TRBD1|TRBV4-1|17
CASSHLPGQGASYEQYF
>TRBJ2-1|TRBD1|TRBV25-1|15
CASSVPGTGGNEQFF
>TRBJ2-4|-|TRBV10-3|14
CAGREAGAKETQYF
>-|TRBD2|TRBV6-1|16
CASGGAGGGDEETQYF
>TRBJ2-3|-|TRBV20-1|15
CSARDQGLSTDTQYF
>TRBJ2-5|-|TRBV27|18
CASCPLGAAGRDKETQYF
>TRBJ2-5|-|TRBV18|13
CASSPGARETQYF
>-|-|TRBV11-1|13
CASSFGSTYEQYF
>TRBJ2-6|-|TRBV23-1|16
CASTSTGGAGANVLTF
>TRBJ2-4|-|TRBV6-1|15
CASSTGLGATDTQYF
>TRBJ2-1|-|TRBV6-5|14
CASRFSGPHNEQFF
>TRBJ2-1|TRBD2|TRBV5-1|18
CASSSRPSGSTAYNEQFF
>TRBJ2-1|-|TRBV6-1|14
CASGVVSSYNEQFF
>TRBJ2-4|-|TRBV6-1|17
CASSGHWGGGANDTQYF
>TRBJ2-5|TRBD2|TRBV10-1|15
CASSSTSGRLETQYF
>-|TRBD2|TRBV9|16
CASSVDSRGGRETQYF
>TRBJ2-3|-|TRBV6-5|14
CASSYVASTDTQYF
>TRBJ2-3|-|TRBV10-3|13
CATGNPLGDTQYF
>TRBJ1-1|-|TRBV4-1|11
CASGTGTEAFF
>TRBJ2-3|-|TRBV6-1|16
CASAGAGGGVQETQYF
>TRBJ2-3|-|TRBV10-3|15
CAGGHGDRGEDTQYF
>TRBJ2-4|-|TRBV6-1|12
CAGQGAKDTQYF
>TRBJ2-4|-|TRBV10-1|18
CASSESVGGGLDKNTQYF
>TRBJ2-3|TRBD1|TRBV10-2|15
CARLLQGIGTDTQYF
>TRBJ2-4|-|TRBV6-4|16
CASSDSGLWANNTQYF
>-|-|TRBV6-1|13
CASIRAGSYEQYF
>TRBJ2-7|TRBD2|TRBV20-1|13
CSASRSGSDEQYF
>TRBJ2-4|-|TRBV6-1|15
CASSTTSRDQNIQYF